These 27 T cell receptor beta chains were sequenced from one sample in a study of blood T cell repertoires in COVID-19. Produced via immunoSEQ multiplex PCR; TCRdb's table is partial and in-frame only. The sample records 200,000 to 250,000 clones, over 75% being singletons. Source material: peripheral blood. Receptor source: a man between 50 and 59 years old with acute or convalescent COVID-19.

The chain combines TRBV6-5 with TRBJ2-7; possibly TRBD2 for D (5 bases). V lost 8 bases and J lost 2, with 16 bases in between. Germline values: CDR1 MNHEY, CDR2 SVGAGI. The CDR3 is 14 amino acids. DNA for the CDR3: TGTGCCAGCGTCCCCCAGGCCGGGGCCTACGAGCAGTACTTC. Amino acid sequence: CASVPQAGAYEQYF.

The rearrangement uses TRBV6-1 and TRBJ1-3; TRBD1 matches 7 bases. Per germline, CDR1 MNHNS and CDR2 SASEGT. CDR3 size: 17 residues. Germline trimming cut 4 bases from V and 4 bases from J; bases unmatched to any gene: 13. The CDR3 sequence: CASSAGQLTLRGNTIYF. Here the CDR3 DNA reads TGTGCCAGCAGTGCGGGACAGCTTACTCTGAGGGGAAACACCATATATTTT.

The chain has TRBV5-1 and TRBJ1-1, with D possibly matching TRBD1 (5 bases). V was trimmed by 2 bases and J by 0 bases, leaving 8 bases between them. The CDR3 length is 14 residues. Germline lookup yields CDR1 SGHRS and CDR2 YFSETQ. The CDR3 protein is CASSLRQLNTEAFF. DNA of the CDR3: TGCGCCAGCAGCTTACGACAGTTGAACACTGAAGCTTTCTTT.

The chain joins TRBV5-5 to TRBJ1-4, with D possibly matching TRBD1 (5 bases). The CDR3 contains 16 residues. In germline, CDR1 is SGHKS, CDR2 YYEKEE (reference sequence). V was cut by 1 base and J by 5 bases, with 15 bases left in between. In DNA, the CDR3 is TGTGCCAGCAGCTTGCCCCCCGGGGGTCTGAATGAAAAACTGTTTTTT. Its protein product is CASSLPPGGLNEKLFF.

The V call is TRBV4-1, the J call TRBJ1-1; D possibly corresponds to TRBD1 (5 bases). Between the trimmed V and J ends, which lost 4 bases and 3 bases, there was a span of 15 bases. This CDR3 has 15 residues. Germline V gives CDR1 MGHRA, CDR2 YSYEKL. This chain's CDR3 is CASSRDDGTYTEAFF. The CDR3 DNA reads TGCGCCAGCAGCCGAGATGACGGGACTTACACTGAAGCTTTCTTT.

V and J are TRBV15 and TRBJ1-5; a possible D gene is TRBD1 (6 bases). The length of the CDR3 is 16 residues. V was clipped by 4 bases and J by 3 bases, with 16 bases between them. CDR1 and CDR2 from the germline V gene are LNHNV and YYDKDF (reference sequence). In nucleotides, the CDR3 is TGTGCCACCAGCACGAGGCGAGCAGGGGTCAATCAGCCCCAGCATTTT. This gives the protein CATSTRRAGVNQPQHF.

The chain recombines TRBV3-1 (or the pseudogene TRBV3-2) with TRBJ2-2, with TRBD1 identical over 7 bases. V lost 6 bases and J lost 6; bases outside the gene matches: 7. Germline CDR1 reads LGHDT; CDR2 reads YNNKEL (reference sequence). This CDR3 is built from 14 residues. CDR3 protein: CASRLQGLAGELFF. The CDR3 DNA follows: TGTGCCAGCAGGCTACAGGGGCTTGCCGGGGAGCTGTTTTTT.

V usage is TRBV15 and J usage is TRBJ2-2; 8 bases are a match to TRBD1. Germline CDR1 LNHNV, CDR2 YYDKDF (reference sequence). Unmatched junction bases numbered 0, after V lost 5 bases and J lost 4 bases. The CDR3 is made up of 13 amino acids. CDR3 DNA sequence: TGTGCCACCAGCGGACAGGGCACCGGGGAGCTGTTTTTT. It yields the protein CATSGQGTGELFF. Filled out from reference TRBV15 and TRBJ2-2, the complete variable domain reads DAMVIQNPRYQVTQFGKPVTLSCSQTLNHNVMYWYQQKSSQAPKLLFHYYDKDFNNEADTPDNFQSRRPNTSFCFLDIRSPGLGDTAMYLCATSGQGTGELFFGEGSRLTVL.

V usage is TRBV7-2 and J usage is TRBJ2-5; 7 bases align to TRBD1. Trimming cost V 5 bases and J 7 bases; bases outside gene matches: 10. CDR1 and CDR2 (germline): SGHTA, FQGNSA. The CDR3 has 14 residues. The CDR3 sequence is CASSEQGGVGTQYF. CDR3 DNA: TGTGCCAGCAGCGAGCAAGGGGGCGTAGGGACCCAGTACTTC.

V usage is TRBV11-1 and J usage is TRBJ1-2; D call uncertain. The CDR3 totals 12 residues. Trimming cost V 3 bases and J 5 bases, with 7 bases left between them. CDR1 is SGHAT and CDR2 is FQDESV in the germline V gene (reference sequence). CDR3 sequence reads: CASSFGAYGYTF. CDR3 nucleotide sequence: TGTGCCAGCAGCTTCGGAGCATATGGCTACACCTTC.

The chain links TRBV5-1 to TRBJ2-6, with D maybe TRBD1 (5 bases). Germline V gene data show CDR1 as SGHRS and CDR2 as YFSETQ. The V end was cut by 2 bases, the J end by 0 bases, with 15 bases between. This CDR3 is 18 amino acids long. For the CDR3, the DNA is TGCGCCAGCAGCTTTATCCGCCAGGGAAACTCTGGGGCCAACGTCCTGACTTTC. It yields the protein CASSFIRQGNSGANVLTF.

The chain recombines TRBV6-5 with TRBJ1-5; D gene unclear. Trimming removed 6 bases from V and 3 bases from J, with 15 bases in between. The germline V gene has CDR1 MNHEY and CDR2 SVGAGI. CDR3 size: 15 residues. This chain's CDR3 is CASSDIHGPNQPQHF. The CDR3 coding sequence is TGTGCCAGCAGCGACATCCATGGCCCCAATCAGCCCCAGCATTTT.

The CDR3 coding sequence is TGTGCCAGCAGTTTTACAGGGGGCGGCGAGCAGTACTTC. It yields the protein CASSFTGGGEQYF. The rearrangement uses TRBV27 and TRBJ2-7, with 9 bases matching TRBD1. Germline CDR1 and CDR2: MNHEY and SMNVEV (reference sequence). This CDR3 has 13 residues. J gave up 6 bases and V 3 bases, and 3 bases lay outside the gene matches.

J is TRBJ2-5 and V is TRBV7-7, with 11 bases matching TRBD2. The trim removed 4 bases at V and 3 bases at J, leaving 1 base unmatched. The V gene's germline CDR1 is SSHAT and CDR2 FNYEAQ (reference sequence). The CDR3 totals 14 residues. The CDR3 sequence: CASSSTSGEETQYF. In nucleotides, the CDR3 is TGTGCCAGCAGCTCGACTAGCGGGGAAGAGACCCAGTACTTC.

This chain uses TRBV27 with TRBJ1-2; D unclear. The CDR3 runs to 13 residues. Germline CDR1 reads MNHEY; CDR2 reads SMNVEV (reference sequence). The V end was cut by 2 bases, the J end by 2 bases, with 6 bases between. CDR3 protein: CASSLGHNYGYTF. Written as DNA, the CDR3 is TGTGCCAGCAGTTTAGGGCACAACTATGGCTACACCTTC.

This rearrangement joins TRBV18 to TRBJ2-3; 10 bases agree with TRBD2. CDR1 KGHSH and CDR2 LQKENI come from the germline V gene. The length of the CDR3 is 16 residues. J lost 5 bases, V lost 0 bases, and 5 bases had no gene match. In DNA form, the CDR3 reads TGTGCCAGCTCACCACCTCTAGCGGGGGAGGTAGATACGCAGTATTTT. As protein: CASSPPLAGEVDTQYF.

This clone appeared once. The chain uses TRBV18 and TRBJ1-6; 10 bases fit TRBD1. Per germline, CDR1 KGHSH and CDR2 LQKENI. With V trimmed by 1 base and J by 0 bases, 0 bases remained unmatched. The CDR3 totals 17 residues. The CDR3 coding sequence is TGTGCCAGCTCACCACGGACAGGGGGCTCCTATAATTCACCCCTCCACTTT. This sequence encodes CASSPRTGGSYNSPLHF.

The rearrangement links TRBV5-1 to TRBJ2-2; D may be TRBD2 (7 bases). The CDR3 runs to 17 residues. Germline lookup yields CDR1 SGHRS and CDR2 YFSETQ. The V and J ends lost 1 base and 4 bases respectively, with 17 bases between them. CDR3 amino acids: CASSLPLGGRFTGELFF. The DNA for the CDR3 is TGCGCCAGCAGCTTGCCCCTCGGGGGGCGGTTCACCGGGGAGCTGTTTTTT.

Written as DNA, the CDR3 is TGTGCCTGTCACCGGACAGGGAATGAAAAACTGTTTTTT. Protein: CACHRTGNEKLFF. V usage is TRBV6-5 and J usage is TRBJ1-4; 8 bases line up with TRBD1. The germline V gene encodes CDR1 MNHEY and CDR2 SVGAGI. The CDR3 is 13 residues long. V lost 11 bases and J lost 5; bases outside the gene matches: 7.

The gene calls are TRBV7-2 and TRBJ1-1, with 7 bases fitting TRBD1. The germline V gene has CDR1 SGHTA and CDR2 FQGNSA. The CDR3 is made up of 14 amino acids. V shed 4 bases and J 3 bases; nucleotides not matched to a gene: 5. The chain's CDR3 is CASSSGQVHTEAFF. The CDR3 DNA reads as TGTGCCAGCAGCTCCGGACAGGTCCACACTGAAGCTTTCTTT.

The chain uses TRBV5-1 and TRBJ1-4; D gene unclear. The CDR3 is 14 residues long. Germline values: CDR1 SGHRS, CDR2 YFSETQ. V was cut by 2 bases and J by 8 bases, with 13 bases left in between. CDR3 sequence: CASSLTDPAEKLFF. For the CDR3, the DNA is TGCGCCAGCAGCTTAACAGACCCGGCGGAAAAACTGTTTTTT.

The V call is TRBV29-1, the J call TRBJ1-1, with no clear D. From germline, CDR1 is SQVTM and CDR2 ANQGSEA. V lost 7 bases, J lost 1 base, and 16 bases lay in between. The CDR3 has 14 amino acids. CDR3 nucleotide sequence: TGCAGCGCCAGAGGAGGAAGAGCGAACACTGAAGCTTTCTTT. Translated: CSARGGRANTEAFF. Supplemented by reference TRBV29-1 and TRBJ1-1, the full variable domain reads SAVISQKPSRDICQRGTSLTIQCQVDSQVTMMFWYRQQPGQSLTLIATANQGSEATYESGFVIDKFPISRPNLTFSTLTVSNMSPEDSSIYLCSARGGRANTEAFFGQGTRLTVV.

This chain connects TRBV5-4 to TRBJ1-5; the D gene is possibly TRBD1 (5 bases). V was cut by 1 base and J by 2 bases, with 16 bases left in between. Looked up from germline, CDR1 is SGHNT and CDR2 is YYREEE (reference sequence). The length of the CDR3 is 17 residues. CDR3 sequence: CASSLTGAGMGNQPQHF. The DNA of the CDR3 is TGTGCCAGCAGCTTGACCGGGGCGGGGATGGGCAATCAGCCCCAGCATTTT. Combining the CDR3 with reference TRBV5-4 and TRBJ1-5 gives the whole variable domain ETGVTQSPTHLIKTRGQQVTLRCSSQSGHNTVSWYQQALGQGPQFIFQYYREEENGRGNFPPRFSGLQFPNYSSELNVNALELDDSALYLCASSLTGAGMGNQPQHFGDGTRLSIL.

The chain's CDR3 is CASSPPPGPEQFF. Written as DNA, the CDR3 is TGTGCCAGCTCACCACCGCCAGGGCCAGAGCAGTTCTTC. V usage is TRBV18 and J usage is TRBJ2-1; a weak D match, TRBD1 (5 bases). CDR1 is KGHSH and CDR2 is LQKENI in the germline V gene. The CDR3 is 13 amino acids. With 0 bases removed from V and 10 bases from J, the gap between germline ends came to 10 bases.

This sequence joins TRBV5-6 and TRBJ1-1, with 8 bases lining up with TRBD1. V trimming: 0 bases; J trimming: 11 bases; junction bases outside the gene matches: 9. CDR1 SGHDT and CDR2 YYEEEE come from the germline V gene. The CDR3 totals 14 residues. CDR3 bases: TGTGCCAGCAGCTTGGGGCAGGGGGCAGTTCAGGCTTTCTTT. It specifies CASSLGQGAVQAFF.

The rearrangement links TRBV7-9 to TRBJ1-2; 8 nucleotides agree with TRBD1. Germline V lookup: CDR1 SEHNR, CDR2 FQNEAQ (reference sequence). The CDR3 is 14 amino acids. Trimming cost V 7 bases and J 7 bases; bases outside gene matches: 11. In DNA, the CDR3 is TGTGCCAGCACCTTGTCAGGGGGCGAAGCTGGCTACACCTTC. It codes for CASTLSGGEAGYTF.

V usage is TRBV2 and J usage is TRBJ1-1, with D perhaps matching TRBD1 (6 bases). Germline lookup yields CDR1 SNHLY and CDR2 FYNNEI. The V and J ends lost 6 bases and 1 base respectively, with 15 bases between them. The CDR3 sequence is 15 residues long. CDR3: CASRGTNLRNTEAFF. The DNA for the CDR3 is TGTGCCAGCAGGGGGACAAACCTGAGGAACACTGAAGCTTTCTTT.